This T cell receptor beta chain was profiled in a study of CD4 T cells in relation to SARS-CoV-2 and coronaviruses (dated by TCRdb to the early 2020s). As for the study more broadly: In the ViraFEST assay, PBMCs were cultured with antigen for 10 days, after which TCR beta CDR3s were sequenced to identify clonal expansions specific to the antigen. The negative reference condition was either a culture with an HIV-1 Nef peptide pool or a culture with no peptide. Patient-derived lymphoblastoid cell lines were used to map the HLA restriction of shared crossreactive spike epitopes. The study assessed, at the TCR clonotype level, memory CD4+ T cell crossreactivity between SARS-CoV-2 and common cold coronavirus spike proteins. Samples from three pre-COVID donors and the naive versus memory experiments were sequenced with the Adaptive Biotechnologies TCR-sequencing kit; other data were Illumina-based. Expansion assays from other donors in the study were sequenced with a different, Illumina-based TCR-beta assay. The research as a whole found: Since the crossreactivity analysis centred on spike protein, crossreactivity against other viral proteins was not assessed. No donor contributed both pre-pandemic and post-infection samples, which limited tracing the source of pre-existing responses. Roughly 67% of donors had memory CD4+ clonotypes that crossrecognized SARS-CoV-2 and at least one common cold coronavirus spike. The study was limited by small numbers of patients and tested TCRs. Significantly weaker SARS-CoV-2-driven expansion was shown by crossreactive clones than by monoreactive clones, consistent with antigenic imprinting.

About this clone itself: This clone's antigen is unknown. The record has no base qualities; no much larger clone is one base away.

After removal of 1 base from V and 2 bases from J, the junction retains 3 bases not matched to a gene. Including cysteine and phenylalanine, the CDR3 has 17 amino acids. Left in the record is the CDR3 DNA by itself, 51 bases read in frame from the first base. The germline V gene (reference sequence) gives CDR1 as LNHNV and CDR2 as YYDKDF. The library relied on the immunoSEQ multiplex PCR assay. Turning to the authors' computational methods: During preprocessing, nonproductive sequences were removed, as were CDR3s that did not start with C, did not end with F or W, or were shorter than 7 amino acids. Antigen-specific clonotypes were called with the MANAFEST web app, based on expansion relative to reference and other culture wells. A clone was considered positive if the clone showed significant expansion compared with the reference culture in 2 of 3 replicate wells at an FDR below 0.05. For a clone to be considered positive, significant expansion relative to all other tandem wells and an odds ratio above 5 were also required. Pairwise Levenshtein distance, computed with the stringdist R package after three terminal residues were trimmed from each end, was used as the measure of CDR3 homology. TCRdb retrieved this table from immuneACCESS and kept in-frame rearrangements only. Not all clones are present; in checked studies, unresolved V genes account for under half, and no reason is known for the remainder. That table supplies the V and J calls and clone size; D and trimming were determined from the DNA. This sample lists around 23,000 clones; around 80% were detected once. The ten largest clones take up 29% of the sample.

CD4+ T cells from unexposed donors were collected before the COVID-19 pandemic (2011-2018). After approximately 11 days of culture, CD4+ T cells were isolated with the EasySep CD4+ T cell isolation kit. Unexposed donor CD4+ T cells were tested for reactivity to SARS-CoV-2 S and N and four common cold coronavirus spike pools, as cell number allowed. Each well held 2 million to 2.5 million PBMCs cultured in IMDM containing around 5% human AB serum and 7.5 to 10 IU/ml IL-2. Half of the culture medium was replaced with fresh IL-2-containing medium on days 3 and 7. In general, triplicate replicate wells were used for every peptide culture condition. The leukapheresis product for the unexposed donors was obtained through commercial purchase. PBMCs were isolated from leukapheresis product or whole blood by Ficoll-Paque PLUS gradient centrifugation. PBMCs were either cryopreserved at -140°C or used fresh in the expansion assay. The QIAamp Micro DNA Kit was used to extract genomic DNA from the CD4+ T cells.

The specimen sequenced was CD4+ T cells from PBMCs, cultured in vitro. The clonotype comes from a human donor in good health. This chain is built from TRBV15 and TRBJ2-2; 11 junctional bases match TRBD2. Here is the DNA: TGTGCCACCAGCAGAGGACTAGCGGGAACCAACACCGGGGAGCTGTTTTTT. Translated, this gives CATSRGLAGTNTGELFF.